The 22 T cell receptor beta chains given below trace back to one sample, sequenced in a study of blood T cells in healthy people across ages (dated by TCRdb to about 2015). Libraries came from 5' RACE. TCRdb shows the sequencer as Illumina HiSeq 2500. The second PCR ran for about 6 to 12 cycles and used a J-beta primer mix along with a sample-barcoded 5' primer. TCRdb handled the public reads itself, with Q25 trimming in fastp and clone calling in MiXCR, and kept productive beta chains. Records with the same CDR3 protein are collapsed into one entry carrying the most frequent genes and DNA. Counted in this sample were some 1.5 million distinct CDR3 sequences; roughly 30% of them appeared once. 7.7% of the sample is in the top ten clones. Sequencing was performed on blood. These receptors all come from a woman in her twenties or thirties in good health.

This clonotype appeared once. The chain carries TRBV7-8 and TRBJ2-2; weak D call: TRBD2 (6 bases). This CDR3 is built from 16 residues. The V and J ends lost 2 bases and 2 bases respectively, with 12 bases between them. Per the germline V gene, CDR1 is SGHVS and CDR2 is FQNEAQ. CDR3 amino acids: CASSLKATRNTGELFF. The DNA for the CDR3 is TGTGCCAGCAGCTTAAAAGCGACTAGAAACACCGGGGAGCTGTTTTTT.

The rearrangement joins TRBV5-1 to TRBJ2-7; 10 bases are shared with TRBD1. The J segment lost 1 base and the V segment lost 2 bases, leaving 6 bases of the junction unmatched. CDR3 length equals 16 residues. Germline V gives CDR1 SGHRS, CDR2 YFSETQ. The CDR3 bases are TGCGCCAGCAGCTTTGGACAGGGGGGTTTGTCCTACGAGCAGTACTTC. Protein: CASSFGQGGLSYEQYF.

This clonotype has only a few counts. The genes are TRBV7-9 and TRBJ2-1; 11 bases line up with TRBD2. The CDR3 has 17 amino acids. V was pared by 5 bases and J by 6 bases, with 12 bases of the junction left unmatched. Germline CDR1 and CDR2: SEHNR and FQNEAQ (reference sequence). The CDR3 DNA follows: TGTGCCAGCAGCCACCCACTGGTAGCGGGGGGGGTCAATGAGCAGTTCTTC. Its translation: CASSHPLVAGGVNEQFF.

The V and J genes are TRBV7-9 and TRBJ2-7; the D gene could be TRBD1 or TRBD2 (7 bases each). Per germline, CDR1 SEHNR and CDR2 FQNEAQ (reference sequence). This CDR3 has 14 residues. V lost 3 bases, J lost 9 bases, and 18 bases lay in between. The CDR3 loop reads CASSFRDSSGGQYF. Here the CDR3 DNA reads TGTGCCAGCAGCTTCCGGGACAGTTCGGGGGGGCAGTACTTC.

The chain recombines TRBV12-3 or TRBV12-4 with TRBJ1-5; D ambiguous. V was pared by 3 bases and J by 1 base, with 7 bases between. The CDR3 is made up of 14 amino acids. DNA for the CDR3: TGTGCCAGCAGTTTCGCGGCCAGCAATCAGCCCCAGCATTTT. Encoded protein: CASSFAASNQPQHF.

In this sample, this clonotype turned up a few times. This sequence joins TRBV2 and TRBJ2-7, with 8 bases that match TRBD1. This CDR3 region has 14 residues. CDR1 and CDR2 (germline): SNHLY, FYNNEI. V was clipped by 8 bases and J by 3 bases; unmatched bases: 9. CDR3 region: CASSWKGTGYEQYF. As DNA, the CDR3 is TGTGCCAGCTCGTGGAAAGGGACAGGCTACGAGCAGTACTTC.

This clonotype has only a few counts. The chain joins TRBV6-6 to TRBJ2-3; no reliable D call. Trimming shortened V by 2 bases and J by 0 bases, and 21 bases separated the two germline ends. CDR3 length equals 19 residues. The germline V gene encodes CDR1 MNHNY and CDR2 SVGAGI (reference sequence). This chain's CDR3 is CASSYPDFPGFSSTDTQYF. The DNA of the CDR3 is TGTGCCAGCAGTTACCCTGATTTTCCGGGTTTTTCTAGCACAGATACGCAGTATTTT.

In regard to this clonotype: A read error may explain this, as a much larger clone is one base away. The final CDR3 position lacks the conserved phenylalanine or tryptophan, pointing to a likely read error. The chain carries TRBV7-9 and TRBJ2-1; 8 nucleotides align to TRBD1. The J segment lost 4 bases and the V segment lost 11 bases, leaving 7 bases of the junction unmatched. CDR3 length equals 13 residues. Germline assignment: CDR1 SEHNR and CDR2 FQNEAQ (reference sequence). CDR3 residues: CALPGGPYNEQFV. In DNA, the CDR3 is TGTGCCTTGCCAGGGGGCCCGTACAATGAGCAGTTCGTC.

This clonotype was detected a few times. The V call is TRBV5-1, the J call TRBJ2-5, with D perhaps TRBD2 (5 bases). Germline V gene sequence: CDR1 SGHRS, CDR2 YFSETQ. V gave up 0 bases and J gave up 11 bases, with 17 bases separating them. This CDR3 contains 14 residues. DNA of the CDR3: TGCGCCAGCAGCTTGGCCGGGGTACCGTTGGAGCAGTACTTC. This codes for CASSLAGVPLEQYF.

This clonotype was seen more than once but under ten times. The rearrangement links TRBV11-2 to TRBJ1-1, with TRBD1 matching over 8 bases. CDR1 and CDR2 from the germline V gene are SGHAT and FQNNGV. This CDR3 is built from 15 residues. Germline trimming cut 1 base from V and 4 bases from J; bases unmatched to any gene: 5. The CDR3 spells CASSLGAGTGTEAFF. The CDR3 DNA follows: TGTGCCAGCAGCTTAGGCGCCGGGACAGGCACTGAAGCTTTCTTT.

This chain joins TRBV10-3 and TRBJ2-5, with TRBD2 matching 12 bases. The CDR3 covers 15 residues. Trimming removed 10 bases from V and 11 bases from J; junction bases left unmatched: 17. CDR1 and CDR2 from the germline V gene are ENHRY and SYGVKD. CDR3 protein: CATSSTSGGSNTQYF. The CDR3 DNA follows: TGTGCCACGTCTTCAACTAGCGGGGGGTCGAATACGCAGTACTTC.

This chain uses TRBV9 with TRBJ2-1; tentatively, D is TRBD1 or TRBD2 (5 bases each). The germline V gene has CDR1 SGDLS and CDR2 YYNGEE. The CDR3 length is 16 residues. V was shortened by 4 bases and J by 3 bases, with 17 bases between the two germline ends. CDR3 bases: TGTGCCAGCAGCCCACAGTCGGGGACCTACTACAATGAGCAGTTCTTC. Protein sequence: CASSPQSGTYYNEQFF.

The table lists this clonotype with many counts. The rearrangement links TRBV10-3 to TRBJ2-5, with 7 positions matching TRBD1. CDR1 is ENHRY, CDR2 SYGVKD, per germline. Losses at the gene ends were 3 bases for V and 11 bases for J; bases not matched to a gene: 3. The CDR3 totals 11 residues. This chain's CDR3 is CAISDDRAQYF. DNA of the CDR3: TGTGCCATCAGTGATGACAGGGCGCAGTACTTC.

This clonotype came up many times. The chain combines TRBV29-1 with TRBJ2-1, with a possible D match to TRBD2 (5 bases). Between the trimmed V and J ends, which lost 7 bases and 0 bases, there was a span of 13 bases. Looked up from germline, CDR1 is SQVTM and CDR2 is ANQGSEA. This CDR3 contains 14 residues. The CDR3 DNA reads as TGCAGCGCCTTACGGGGTCGCTCCTACAATGAGCAGTTCTTC. It is translated as CSALRGRSYNEQFF.

Concerning this clonotype: A read error may account for a junction end that differs from germline. The chain has TRBV2 and TRBJ2-5; 10 bases line up with TRBD1. This CDR3 region has 15 residues. CDR1 SNHLY and CDR2 FYNNEI come from the germline V gene. The CDR3 spells CDSSQDRGRQETQYF. As DNA, the CDR3 is TGTGACAGCAGTCAAGACAGGGGGCGGCAAGAGACCCAGTACTTC.

The chain couples TRBV20-1 to TRBJ2-3; D remains unclear. Deletions cut 0 bases from V and 0 bases from J, with 25 bases between. The CDR3 contains 20 residues. Germline V CDR1 and CDR2: DFQATT, SNEGSKA (reference sequence). This chain's CDR3 is CSARDVFEIEEIPSTDTQYF. CDR3 DNA: TGCAGTGCTAGAGACGTGTTCGAGATTGAGGAAATACCAAGCACAGATACGCAGTATTTT.

This clonotype was seen a few times. The genes are TRBV28 and TRBJ1-2; TRBD1 aligns across 10 bases. Per the germline V gene, CDR1 is MDHEN and CDR2 is SYDVKM. The CDR3 consists of 15 residues. Trimming at V came to 2 bases and at J to 4 bases, leaving 4 bases not matched to a gene. CDR3 residues: CASSLRTGGGYGYTF. CDR3 sequence (DNA): TGTGCCAGCAGTTTAAGGACAGGGGGAGGCTATGGCTACACCTTC.

Points on this clonotype: With a much larger clone just one base away, this may be a read error. The CDR3 ends on some other residue instead of the conserved phenylalanine or tryptophan, so this is likely a read error. V usage is TRBV29-1 and J usage is TRBJ2-7, with a possible D match to TRBD1 (7 bases). Trimming cost V 5 bases and J 2 bases, with 16 bases left between them. The CDR3 spans 14 residues. Per the germline V gene, CDR1 is SQVTM and CDR2 is ANQGSEA. Here the CDR3 DNA reads TGCAGCGTTCAAGGGGGCGGAGGGGCCTACGAGCAGTACTAC. Translation gives CSVQGGGGAYEQYY.

The chain recombines TRBV2 with TRBJ2-7; D remains ambiguous. CDR1 SNHLY and CDR2 FYNNEI come from the germline V gene. The ends were cut back, 10 bases at V and 1 base at J, with 11 bases in the middle. This CDR3 has 12 amino acids. The CDR3 loop reads CAINRISYEQYF. CDR3 sequence (DNA): TGTGCCATAAACAGAATTTCCTACGAGCAGTACTTC.

This clonotype was observed a handful of times. Here the CDR3 reads CASSQDSSFLYGYTF. In DNA, the CDR3 is TGCGCCAGCAGCCAAGATTCTAGCTTTTTGTATGGCTACACCTTC. The V and J genes are TRBV4-1 and TRBJ1-2; the D is unclear. Germline assignment: CDR1 MGHRA and CDR2 YSYEKL. Trimming stripped 0 bases from V and 5 bases from J, with 13 bases between. This CDR3 is 15 amino acids long.

This clonotype was counted at least ten times. The chain recombines TRBV7-6 with TRBJ2-1; D ambiguous. Germline assignment: CDR1 SGHVS and CDR2 FNYEAQ. The length of the CDR3 is 12 residues. Between the trimmed V and J ends, which lost 3 bases and 7 bases, there was a span of 7 bases. The CDR3 spells CASSFSVNEQFF. The CDR3 DNA is TGTGCCAGCAGCTTTTCGGTAAATGAGCAGTTCTTC.

The chain recombines TRBV7-9 with TRBJ2-3; TRBD1 or TRBD2 may be the D gene (6 bases each). The CDR3 is made up of 18 amino acids. The V gene lost 5 bases and the J gene lost 0 bases, with 21 bases spanning the gap. Looked up from germline, CDR1 is SEHNR and CDR2 is FQNEAQ (reference sequence). Here the CDR3 DNA reads TGTGCCAGCAGCCCATACCGCGGGACACATACCAGCACAGATACGCAGTATTTT. This translates into CASSPYRGTHTSTDTQYF.